This TCR beta chain was documented in a study of shared clonotypes between healthy human individuals. About the research overall: Researchers assigned three CD4 naive, three CD4 memory, two CD8 naive and one CD8 memory plate to each donor. Study-wide points: Several donors showed sharing of approximately 5% of naive CD4 clonotypes.

Assay: immunoSEQ multiplex PCR; the TCRdb copy retains only in-frame clones and omits some. Of a few million clones listed, around 93% were seen once; the top ten hold approximately 1.6%. On this clone itself: Its antigen is as yet unknown. The same CDR3 arises from other DNA sequences in this sample as well.

The naive CD8 subset, CD45RO-negative cells positively selected for CCR7, excluded terminally differentiated effector memory CD45RA+ cells. The sample comprised naive CD8+ T cells from PBMCs. The source of this sequence is a man younger than 35 in good health. Some clones in this sample may be carry-over from other donors' samples.

CDR3 in amino acids: CASSVGSGAGELFF. The CDR3 DNA reads as TGTGCCAGCAGCGTAGGGAGCGGGGCCGGGGAGCTGTTTTTT. The rearrangement uses TRBV9 and TRBJ2-2; the match to TRBD2 covers 7 bases. V shed 0 bases, J shed 6 bases, and the junction held 2 bases outside the gene matches. Germline CDR1 and CDR2: SGDLS and YYNGEE. The CDR3 extends over 14 amino acids.